This T cell receptor (beta chain) was found in a study of technical replicates of blood from a few donors. Germline CDR1 SGHVS, CDR2 FNYEAQ. The length of the CDR3 is 21 residues. With 1 base clipped from V and 3 bases from J, the junction kept 16 bases outside the gene matches. TCRdb keeps only in-frame clones here, not all; method: immunoSEQ multiplex PCR. The repertoire has roughly 76,000 clones, 94% of them found once; the top ten carry under 0.3%. This receptor was identified in a human donor in good health. J is TRBJ2-7 and V is TRBV7-6, with TRBD2 matching over 15 bases. Sequencing used T cells isolated from PBMCs. The CDR3 DNA reads TGTGCCAGCAGCTTAGGCGTTCCGGGACTAGCGGGAGGCCGCTCGTTCTACGAGCAGTACTTC. This sequence encodes CASSLGVPGLAGGRSFYEQYF. Drawing the rest from reference TRBV7-6 and TRBJ2-7, the complete variable domain is GAGVSQSPRYKVTKRGQDVALRCDPISGHVSLYWYRQALGQGPEFLTYFNYEAQQDKSGLPNDRFSAERPEGSISTLTIQRTEQRDSAMYRCASSLGVPGLAGGRSFYEQYFGPGTRLTVT.